This T cell receptor (beta chain) emerged from a study of vaccination and CD4 T cells after COVID-19. Treatment meaning: approximately nine-day PBMC culture with coronavirus spike peptide pools or control peptides (ViraFEST assay). Cultured CD4+ T-cell DNA underwent Oncomine TCR Beta short-read sequencing. In TCRdb, the PCR reads were re-called with MiXCR into one record per CDR3 protein. The table shows 8,500 to 13,000 distinct CDR3 sequences, with 64% occurring only once. Germline CDR1 MNHNS, CDR2 SASEGT. J was trimmed by 7 bases and V by 5 bases; bases with no gene match: 11. CDR3 size: 15 residues. The sample holds a few counts of this clonotype. Its antigen is unknown.

This chain uses TRBV6-1 with TRBJ1-2; 9 nucleotides align to TRBD1. Sequencing was performed on CD4+ T cells from blood, cultured in vitro. The receptor's source is a human donor who had recovered from COVID-19. CDR3 in DNA: TGTGCCAGCAGTCCAACCGGGACAGGGCTCGTTGGCTACACCTTC. This codes for CASSPTGTGLVGYTF.